This T cell receptor (beta chain) emerged from a study of T cell responses to AZD1222 COVID-19 vaccine. A remark on this clone: The antigen remains undetermined.

Assay: immunoSEQ multiplex PCR; the TCRdb copy retains only in-frame clones and omits some. The sample consists of more than 90,000 clones, approximately 90% of them appearing once. Germline V gene lookup returns CDR1 MDHEN and CDR2 SYDVKM. The length of the CDR3 is 14 residues. V lost 2 bases to trimming and J lost 4 bases, with 11 bases between them. Study-wide results and limits: Repertoire sampling occurred only after the peak T cell response. The study found Spike-specific TCR breadth and depth rose after two AZD1222 doses.

The sequence was collected from an adult in good health. The rearrangement uses TRBV28 and TRBJ1-1; no clear D gene. The sample in question was peripheral blood, obtained on day 0 of AZD1222 vaccination. The chain's CDR3 is CASSLHGSPTEAFF. CDR3 DNA: TGTGCCAGCAGTTTACACGGGTCTCCCACTGAAGCTTTCTTT.